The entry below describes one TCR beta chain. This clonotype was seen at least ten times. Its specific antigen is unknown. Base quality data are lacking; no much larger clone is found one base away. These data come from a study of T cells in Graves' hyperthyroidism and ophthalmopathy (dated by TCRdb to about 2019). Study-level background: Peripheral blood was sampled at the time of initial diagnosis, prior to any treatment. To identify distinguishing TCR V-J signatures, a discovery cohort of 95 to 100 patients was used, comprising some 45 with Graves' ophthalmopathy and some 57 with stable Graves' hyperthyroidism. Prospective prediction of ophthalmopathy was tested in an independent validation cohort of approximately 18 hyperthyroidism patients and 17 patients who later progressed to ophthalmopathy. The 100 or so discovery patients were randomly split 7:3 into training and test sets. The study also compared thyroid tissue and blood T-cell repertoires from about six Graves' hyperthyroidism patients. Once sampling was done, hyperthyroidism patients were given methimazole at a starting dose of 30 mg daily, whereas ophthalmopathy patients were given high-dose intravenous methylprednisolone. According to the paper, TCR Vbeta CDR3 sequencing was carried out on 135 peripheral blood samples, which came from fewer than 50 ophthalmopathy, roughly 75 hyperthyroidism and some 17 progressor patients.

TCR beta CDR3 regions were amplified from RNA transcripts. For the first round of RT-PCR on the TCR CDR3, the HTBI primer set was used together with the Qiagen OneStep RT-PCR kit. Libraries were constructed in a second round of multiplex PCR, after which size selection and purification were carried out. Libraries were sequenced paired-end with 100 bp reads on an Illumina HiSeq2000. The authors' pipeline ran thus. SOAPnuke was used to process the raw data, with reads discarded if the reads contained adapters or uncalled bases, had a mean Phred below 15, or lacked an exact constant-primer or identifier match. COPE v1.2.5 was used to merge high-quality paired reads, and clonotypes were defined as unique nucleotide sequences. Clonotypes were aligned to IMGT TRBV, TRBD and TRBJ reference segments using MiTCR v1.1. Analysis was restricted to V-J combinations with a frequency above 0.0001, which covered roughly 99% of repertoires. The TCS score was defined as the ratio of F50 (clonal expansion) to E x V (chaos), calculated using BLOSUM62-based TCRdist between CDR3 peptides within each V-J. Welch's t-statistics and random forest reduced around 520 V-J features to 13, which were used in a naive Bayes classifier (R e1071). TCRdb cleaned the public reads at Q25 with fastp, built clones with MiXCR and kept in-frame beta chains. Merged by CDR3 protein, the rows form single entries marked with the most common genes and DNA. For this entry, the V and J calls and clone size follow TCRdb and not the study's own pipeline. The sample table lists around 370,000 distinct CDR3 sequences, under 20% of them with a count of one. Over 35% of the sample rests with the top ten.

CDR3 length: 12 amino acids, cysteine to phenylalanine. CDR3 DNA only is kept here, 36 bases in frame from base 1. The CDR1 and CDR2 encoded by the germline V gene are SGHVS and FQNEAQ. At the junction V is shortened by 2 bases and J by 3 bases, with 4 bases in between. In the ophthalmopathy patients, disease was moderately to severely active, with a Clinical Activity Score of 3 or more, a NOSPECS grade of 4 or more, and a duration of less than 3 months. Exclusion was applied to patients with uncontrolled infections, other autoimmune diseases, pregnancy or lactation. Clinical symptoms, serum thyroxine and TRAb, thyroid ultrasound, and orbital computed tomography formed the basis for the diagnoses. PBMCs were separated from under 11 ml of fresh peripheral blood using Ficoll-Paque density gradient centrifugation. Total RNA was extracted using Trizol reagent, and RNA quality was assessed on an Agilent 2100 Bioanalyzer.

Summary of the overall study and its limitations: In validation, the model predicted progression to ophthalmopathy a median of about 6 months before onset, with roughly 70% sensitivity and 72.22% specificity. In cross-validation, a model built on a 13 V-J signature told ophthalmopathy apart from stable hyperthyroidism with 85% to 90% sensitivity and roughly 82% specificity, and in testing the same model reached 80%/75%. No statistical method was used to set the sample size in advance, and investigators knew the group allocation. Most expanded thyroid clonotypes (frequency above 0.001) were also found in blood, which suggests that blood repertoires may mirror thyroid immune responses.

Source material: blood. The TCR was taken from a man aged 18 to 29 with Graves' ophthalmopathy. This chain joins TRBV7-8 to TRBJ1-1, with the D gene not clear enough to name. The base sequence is TGTGCCAGCAGCTTACCCTACACTGAAGCTTTCTTT. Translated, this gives CASSLPYTEAFF.